The 3 T cell receptor beta chains below all came from one sample that was sequenced in a study of shared clonotypes between healthy human individuals (dated by TCRdb to the early 2020s). The library was generated by the immunoSEQ multiplex PCR assay. Entries here come from immuneACCESS through TCRdb and include only in-frame sequences with V and J called. Some clones fail to appear in such tables; in the studies checked, an unresolved V gene covers under half of the shortfall, and the cause of the remainder is unknown. For this sample there are about 2 million clones; about 95% appear just once. The ten largest account for 0.9% to 1.4% of the sample. CD8 naive samples were obtained by positive selection for CCR7 among CD45RO-negative cells, yielding a CD45RA+CCR7+ population from which TemRA cells were excluded. Material for sequencing was naive CD8+ T cells sorted from blood. This specimen's cell subset or site label, interpreted: CD45RA+CCR7+. Receptors were obtained from a man aged 18 to 30 in good health.

This clone showed up just once. This chain links TRBV28 with TRBJ2-7; possibly TRBD1 for D (6 bases). From germline, CDR1 is MDHEN and CDR2 SYDVKM. V shed 6 bases and J shed 4 bases, with 16 bases lying between them. The CDR3 contains 14 residues. The CDR3, as DNA: TGTGCCAGCAGCTCCCCGGACAGTTCTTACGAGCAGTACTTC. It is translated as CASSSPDSSYEQYF.

Here the CDR3 reads CASSPRKTPDTQYF. The CDR3 nucleotides read TGTGCCAGCAGCCCTCGCAAAACTCCGGATACGCAGTATTTT. This sequence joins TRBV9 and TRBJ2-3; D call uncertain. There are 14 residues in the CDR3. The V gene's germline CDR1 is SGDLS and CDR2 YYNGEE. V lost 4 bases and J 6 bases, leaving 15 bases between the germline ends.

The chain is built from TRBV13 and TRBJ1-2, with D perhaps TRBD1 (5 bases). V shed 10 bases and J shed 6 bases, with 30 bases lying between them. This CDR3 contains 17 residues. CDR1 and CDR2 from the germline V gene are PRHDT and FYEKMQ (reference sequence). The CDR3 spells CATHLFGPGTEQNGYTF. CDR3 DNA sequence: TGTGCCACTCACCTCTTCGGCCCCGGGACCGAACAAAATGGCTACACCTTC. Full variable domain (outside the CDR3, taken from reference TRBV13 and TRBJ1-2): AAGVIQSPRHLIKEKRETATLKCYPIPRHDTVYWYQQGPGQDPQFLISFYEKMQSDKGSIPDRFSAQQFSDYHSELNMSSLELGDSALYFCATHLFGPGTEQNGYTFGSGTRLTVV.